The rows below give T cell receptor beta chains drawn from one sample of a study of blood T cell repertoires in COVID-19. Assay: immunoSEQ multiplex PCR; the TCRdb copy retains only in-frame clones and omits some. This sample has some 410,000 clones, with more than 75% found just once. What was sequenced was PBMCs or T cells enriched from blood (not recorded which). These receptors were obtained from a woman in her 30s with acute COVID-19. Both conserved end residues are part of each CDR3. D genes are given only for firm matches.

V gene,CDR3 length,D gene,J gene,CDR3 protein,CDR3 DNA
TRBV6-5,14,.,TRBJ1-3,CASSRTNGGNTIYF,TGTGCCAGCAGCAGGACAAACGGTGGAAACACCATATATTTT
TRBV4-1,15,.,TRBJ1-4,CASSQDRLDNEKLFF,TGCGCCAGCAGCCAAGACCGCCTAGACAATGAAAAACTGTTTTTT
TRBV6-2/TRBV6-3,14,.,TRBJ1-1,CASSSGQANTEAFF,TGTGCCAGCAGTTCCGGACAAGCGAACACTGAAGCTTTCTTT
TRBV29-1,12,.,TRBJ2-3,CSVEVWRDTQYF,TGCAGCGTTGAAGTTTGGCGGGATACGCAGTATTTT
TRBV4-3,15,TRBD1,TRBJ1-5,CASSVTGQGYQPQHF,TGCGCCAGCAGCGTCACGGGACAGGGGTATCAGCCCCAGCATTTT
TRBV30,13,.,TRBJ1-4,CAWSAQFNEKLFF,TGTGCCTGGAGTGCACAGTTTAATGAAAAACTGTTTTTT
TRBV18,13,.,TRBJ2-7,CASSPLQGYEQYF,TGTGCCAGCTCACCCCTGCAGGGCTACGAGCAGTACTTC
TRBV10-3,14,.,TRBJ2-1,CAISDGTTGNEQFF,TGTGCCATCAGTGACGGGACAACTGGGAATGAGCAGTTCTTC
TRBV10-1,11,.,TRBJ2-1,CASSEGSEQFF,TGCGCCAGCAGTGAGGGGAGTGAGCAGTTCTTC
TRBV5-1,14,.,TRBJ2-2,CASRRQTNTGELFF,TGCGCCAGCAGGCGACAGACGAACACCGGGGAGCTGTTTTTT
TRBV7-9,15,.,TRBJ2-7,CASSLSGPGRHEQYF,TGTGCCAGCAGCTTATCAGGGCCAGGGAGGCACGAGCAGTACTTC
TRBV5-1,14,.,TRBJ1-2,CASSFKAGDYGYTF,TGCGCCAGCAGCTTTAAGGCAGGGGACTATGGCTACACCTTC